The clone carrying this T cell receptor (beta chain) was picked up a small number of times. No antigen is known for it. The primer mix had 60 Vbeta and 13 Jbeta primers. TCRdb's copy holds only in-frame clones and misses some; the assay was immunoSEQ multiplex PCR. The sample records 150,000 to 200,000 clones, 80% to 90% being singletons. Each of the donors was a healthy bone marrow donor. The sample originates from a study of cytomegalovirus exposure and HLA in healthy donors. Overall study results and limits: The only immune exposure information that was available was CMV serostatus. Specificity of three CMV-associated chains for CMV antigens was verified in vitro. Most CMV-associated TCR beta chains were later found to appear HLA-restricted.

The V end was cut by 3 bases, the J end by 0 bases, with 15 bases between. CDR1 is SQVTM, CDR2 ANQGSEA, per germline. This CDR3 comprises 16 residues. This clonotype was sampled from a man aged 45-60 years in good health and CMV-seropositive. The J gene is TRBJ2-1, the V gene TRBV29-1, with D perhaps TRBD1 (6 bases). The sequenced sample was PBMCs. For the CDR3, the DNA is TGCAGCGTTGAGTGGGACACCCCGAGCTCCTACAATGAGCAGTTCTTC. This gives the protein CSVEWDTPSSYNEQFF.